A selection of T cell receptor beta chains follows, all from one sample in a study of blood T cell repertoires in COVID-19. Repertoires were generated with immunoSEQ multiplex PCR, while TCRdb's copy carries only in-frame clones and drops some. The sample records over 200,000 clones, about 90% being singletons. Input material: PBMCs or T cells enriched from blood (not recorded which). All receptors derive from a woman aged 30 to 39 with acute COVID-19. Both conserved end residues are part of each CDR3. The D gene is left open where the match is weak. Only part of the rows carry a size: once, few, many, or a class if the clone is expanded.

clone_size	d_call	v_call	j_call	cdr3_nt	cdr3_aa
-	-	TRBV5-1	TRBJ2-7	TGCGCCAGCAGCCGCGGGACTGTGGGTTTCTACGAGCAGTACTTC	CASSRGTVGFYEQYF
-	TRBD1	TRBV19	TRBJ1-2	TGTGCCAGTAGTATTCTGGGACAGGGTTTCGGCTACACCTTC	CASSILGQGFGYTF
-	-	TRBV7-9	TRBJ1-1	TGTGCCAGCAGCTATCATAGGACAGAGAACACTGAAGCTTTCTTT	CASSYHRTENTEAFF
-	TRBD1	TRBV5-1	TRBJ1-1	TGCGCCAGCGACGAGACAGGGAAGGGGATTGAAGCTTTCTTT	CASDETGKGIEAFF
-	-	TRBV19	TRBJ2-1	TGTGCCAGCACCGGGACACAAAACAATGAGCAGTTCTTC	CASTGTQNNEQFF
-	-	TRBV5-4	TRBJ2-2	TGTGCCAGCAGCTTCGTCACAGGGAGTTGGACCGGGGAGCTGTTTTTT	CASSFVTGSWTGELFF
-	-	TRBV10-3	TRBJ2-4	TGTGCCATCAGCACTAGCCAGGCCAAAAACATTCAGTACTTC	CAISTSQAKNIQYF
-	TRBD1	TRBV19	TRBJ1-6	TGTGCCAGTAGTATAGGACGACAGGGAACGGCACCCCTCCACTTT	CASSIGRQGTAPLHF
-	TRBD1	TRBV6-2/TRBV6-3	TRBJ2-7	TGTGCCAGCAGTTACTGGGACAGAACCTACGAGCAGTACTTC	CASSYWDRTYEQYF
-	-	TRBV5-1	TRBJ1-1	TGCGCCAGCAGCTTCGGGGGTGACACTGAAGCTTTCTTT	CASSFGGDTEAFF
-	TRBD2	TRBV5-6	TRBJ2-7	TGTGCCAGCAGCTTGGAGGCTAGCGGGGGCCGCTACGAGCAGTACTTC	CASSLEASGGRYEQYF
-	-	TRBV6-5	TRBJ1-2	TGTGCCAGCACCCTAAACAGGGCTGACTATGGCTACACCTTC	CASTLNRADYGYTF
-	-	TRBV12-5	TRBJ2-1	TGTGCTAGTGGTTTGCCCGGGGTGGGTGAGCAGTTCTTC	CASGLPGVGEQFF
-	-	TRBV7-8	TRBJ2-4	TGTGCCAGCAGTGGGCGGGGAAACATTCAGTACTTC	CASSGRGNIQYF
-	TRBD1	TRBV7-9	TRBJ2-7	TGTGCCACGGGACAGCCCGAGCAGTACTTC	CATGQPEQYF
-	-	TRBV7-2	TRBJ2-1	TGTGCCAGCAGCTTAGGAGGCGGGACCTACAATGAGCAGTTCTTC	CASSLGGGTYNEQFF
-	TRBD2	TRBV7-7	TRBJ2-3	TGTGCCAGCAGCTTAGGAAGCGGGGGTAGGGATACGCAGTATTTT	CASSLGSGGRDTQYF
-	TRBD1	TRBV27	TRBJ1-1	TGTGCCAGCGCAACGAACAGGGGGAACACTGAAGCTTTCTTT	CASATNRGNTEAFF
-	TRBD2	TRBV15	TRBJ2-3	TGTGCCACCAGCAGGATAGCGGGGGGGTTGACAGATACGCAGTATTTT	CATSRIAGGLTDTQYF
-	TRBD2	TRBV9	TRBJ2-1	TGTGCCAGCAGCGTAGCACCAGGGAGGGACGAGCAGTTCTTC	CASSVAPGRDEQFF
-	-	TRBV19	TRBJ2-1	TGTGCCAGTAGCCAACACGTTCTCGTCAATGAGCAGTTCTTC	CASSQHVLVNEQFF
-	TRBD1	TRBV5-6	TRBJ1-6	TGTGCCAGCACCGGGACAGCGTATAATTCACCCCTCCACTTT	CASTGTAYNSPLHF
-	-	TRBV7-3	TRBJ1-4	TGTGCCAGCAGCCCACGGGGGGCGGAGTATGAAAAACTGTTTTTT	CASSPRGAEYEKLFF
-	-	TRBV5-1	TRBJ2-1	TGCGCCAGCACCACACAGGAGGGGAATGAGCAGTTCTTC	CASTTQEGNEQFF
-	TRBD1	TRBV4-1	TRBJ1-2	TGCGCCAGCAGCCAAGATCCGACAGGGTTGGATGGCTACACCTTC	CASSQDPTGLDGYTF
-	-	TRBV13	TRBJ2-3	TGTGCCAGCAGCCCCGTGGGGCTACCAGATACGCAGTATTTT	CASSPVGLPDTQYF
once	TRBD1	TRBV7-2	TRBJ2-7	TGTGCCAGCAGCTTAATCACCGACAGGGGCGAGCAGTACTTC	CASSLITDRGEQYF
-	TRBD1	TRBV27	TRBJ1-1	TGTGCCAGCAGTTTACAGGGGGGCACTGAAGCTTTCTTT	CASSLQGGTEAFF
-	-	TRBV2	TRBJ2-6	TGTGCCAGCAGTGATTCACAGAGACACTCTGGGGCCAACGTCCTGACTTTC	CASSDSQRHSGANVLTF
-	-	TRBV5-1	TRBJ1-2	TGCGCCAGCAGTGCCGGGACAACGATACGTGGCTACACCTTC	CASSAGTTIRGYTF
-	-	TRBV12-3/TRBV12-4	TRBJ1-1	TGTGCCATCTCTTGGGCGGGTTTGGAAGCTTTCTTT	CAISWAGLEAFF
-	-	TRBV6-1	TRBJ2-2	TGTGCCAGCAGTGAAGGTAGGGGACACCTATACACCGGGGAGCTGTTTTTT	CASSEGRGHLYTGELFF
once	TRBD1	TRBV19	TRBJ2-5	TGTGCCAGTAGTATGGTAGGACAGGGTGGGGAGACCCAGTACTTC	CASSMVGQGGETQYF
-	TRBD1	TRBV9	TRBJ1-2	TGTGCCAGCAGCGTAGATCAGGGGGCAGGCTATGGCTACACCTTC	CASSVDQGAGYGYTF
-	-	TRBV27	TRBJ2-1	TGTGCCAGCAGAATAGGACTCCTTTGGAATGAGCAGTTCTTC	CASRIGLLWNEQFF
-	TRBD1	TRBV2	TRBJ2-7	TGTGCCAGCGGTCGACAGGGTTTGACCTACGAGCAGTACTTC	CASGRQGLTYEQYF
once	-	TRBV12-3/TRBV12-4	TRBJ2-3	TGTGCCAGCAGTTTAATAGCGGATACGCAGTATTTT	CASSLIADTQYF
-	TRBD1	TRBV30	TRBJ1-4	TGTGCCGCACAGGGGTCGAGTGAAAAACTGTTTTTT	CAAQGSSEKLFF
-	TRBD1	TRBV7-6	TRBJ1-5	TGTGCCAGCAGCCTACAGGGGAATCAGCCCCAGCATTTT	CASSLQGNQPQHF